This T cell receptor beta chain is drawn from a study of identical twins. Study-level findings and limits: Insertions were reduced in abundant cord blood beta clonotypes but not in memory repertoires.

Unique molecular identifiers were present on the cDNA, which also gained a universal primer site by template switching. TCRdb re-derived calls from the 5' RACE reads in MiXCR, one entry per CDR3 protein. Of approximately 260,000 distinct CDR3 sequences in the sample, around 8.8% were seen once. This clonotype turned up a few times. No antigen is known for it. Germline trimming cut 6 bases from V and 2 bases from J; bases unmatched to any gene: 5. In germline, CDR1 is SQVTM, CDR2 ANQGSEA. The CDR3 totals 13 residues. These data also formed part of another study, on yellow fever vaccine responses in identical twins.

The rearrangement links TRBV29-1 to TRBJ2-7, with 9 bases lining up with TRBD1. This TCR was recovered from a woman younger than 35 in good health. The specimen sequenced was CD8+ T cells sorted from blood. The CDR3 coding sequence is TGCAGCGTGGAGGACAGGGGCACCTACGAGCAGTACTTC. This encodes CSVEDRGTYEQYF.